These 15 T cell receptor beta chains came from one sample sequenced in a study of siplizumab effects on memory and regulatory T cells. Assay used: immunoSEQ multiplex PCR; TCRdb lists only in-frame clones, some missing. The top ten clones hold around 0.3% of a sample with some 110,000 clones, 85% to 95% of them seen once. Sequences were obtained from CD4+ T cells sorted from blood. The receptors were sampled from a human donor in good health.

V usage is TRBV11-2 and J usage is TRBJ2-2; 7 nucleotides align to TRBD1. The ends lost 7 bases at V and 6 bases at J; junction bases unmatched: 20. CDR3 size: 18 residues. Per germline, CDR1 SGHAT and CDR2 FQNNGV. CDR3 nucleotide sequence: TGTGCCAGCATGGGGTTCGGACAGGCCCTTAGGGGGTCCGGGGAGCTGTTTTTT. It translates to CASMGFGQALRGSGELFF.

This clone was observed a single time. This chain joins TRBV2 and TRBJ1-3; the D is unclear. The CDR3 extends over 15 amino acids. V shed 2 bases and J shed 0 bases, with 8 bases lying between them. The germline V gene encodes CDR1 SNHLY and CDR2 FYNNEI. CDR3 amino acids: CASSELQSSGNTIYF. CDR3 bases: TGTGCCAGCAGTGAACTACAGAGCTCTGGAAACACCATATATTTT.

The J gene is TRBJ1-2, the V gene TRBV4-1, with a tentative D call TRBD1 (5 bases). Germline values: CDR1 MGHRA, CDR2 YSYEKL. V was trimmed by 3 bases and J by 3 bases, leaving 14 bases between them. CDR3 length equals 15 residues. The DNA for the CDR3 is TGCGCCAGCAGCCAGCCCCGCGAGGGGCACTATGGCTACACCTTC. Encoded protein: CASSQPREGHYGYTF.

The J gene is TRBJ2-7, the V gene TRBV19; D is unclear. Between the trimmed V and J ends, which lost 5 bases and 4 bases, there was a span of 12 bases. This CDR3 contains 13 residues. From germline, CDR1 is LNHDA and CDR2 SQIVND (reference sequence). This CDR3 reads CASSFIGSYEQYF. For the CDR3, the DNA is TGTGCCAGTAGTTTTATCGGATCTTACGAGCAGTACTTC.

There are a few counts of this clone. V usage is TRBV14 and J usage is TRBJ1-2; a possible D gene is TRBD1 (6 bases). The V and J ends lost 4 bases and 7 bases respectively, with 16 bases between them. The CDR3 is 14 amino acids. The V gene's germline CDR1 is SGHDN and CDR2 FVKESK. This CDR3 reads CASSLLGGASGYTF. The CDR3 DNA reads TGTGCCAGCAGCCTCCTGGGGGGCGCCTCTGGCTACACCTTC.

The genes are TRBV4-1 and TRBJ1-2; TRBD1 agrees at 11 bases. V was pared by 3 bases and J by 5 bases, with 5 bases of the junction left unmatched. The CDR3 loop spans 15 amino acids. Per germline, CDR1 MGHRA and CDR2 YSYEKL. CDR3 residues: CASSHGQGARYGYTF. In DNA, the CDR3 is TGCGCCAGCAGCCACGGACAGGGGGCAAGGTATGGCTACACCTTC.

This chain connects TRBV10-3 to TRBJ2-1; D ambiguous. The CDR3 spans 13 residues. Trimming shortened V by 3 bases and J by 7 bases, and 10 bases separated the two germline ends. Germline CDR1 ENHRY, CDR2 SYGVKD. CDR3 nucleotide sequence: TGTGCCATCAGTGAATTGGTGAGTAATGAGCAGTTCTTC. This gives the protein CAISELVSNEQFF.

V gene TRBV30 combines with J gene TRBJ1-3; D gene ambiguous. CDR1 is GTSNPN and CDR2 is SVGIG in the germline V gene (reference sequence). The CDR3 covers 13 residues. V shed 5 bases and J shed 0 bases, with 8 bases lying between them. CDR3 coding DNA: TGTGCCTGGTCCGCCCCCTCTGGAAACACCATATATTTT. It is translated as CAWSAPSGNTIYF.

V is TRBV10-1 and J is TRBJ1-1, with 9 bases fitting TRBD1. CDR1 WNHNN and CDR2 SYGVQD come from the germline V gene (reference sequence). Unmatched junction bases numbered 6, after V lost 6 bases and J lost 4 bases. The CDR3 sequence is 14 residues long. CDR3 coding DNA: TGCGCCAGCAGGGGGACAGGGTGGGTCACTGAAGCTTTCTTT. It yields the protein CASRGTGWVTEAFF.

The chain links TRBV18 to TRBJ1-3, with a weak D call TRBD1 (5 bases). The germline V and J ends were trimmed by 3 bases and 3 bases, with 12 bases remaining between them. The CDR3 runs 15 residues. Germline V gene data show CDR1 as KGHSH and CDR2 as LQKENI. For the CDR3, the DNA is TGTGCCAGCTCACCGCAGGGTCCGGGTGGAAACACCATATATTTT. The encoded protein is CASSPQGPGGNTIYF. Based on the CDR3 plus reference TRBV18 and TRBJ1-3, the full variable domain is NAGVMQNPRHLVRRRGQEARLRCSPMKGHSHVYWYRQLPEEGLKFMVYLQKENIIDESGMPKERFSAEFPKEGPSILRIQQVVRGDSAAYFCASSPQGPGGNTIYFGEGSWLTVV.

This sequence joins TRBV7-8 and TRBJ2-5; a possible D gene is TRBD1 (5 bases). Germline loops: CDR1 SGHVS, CDR2 FQNEAQ. This CDR3 region has 13 residues. The V and J ends lost 1 base and 2 bases respectively, with 5 bases between them. The CDR3 sequence: CASSLDRQETQYF. As DNA, the CDR3 is TGTGCCAGCAGCTTAGACAGGCAAGAGACCCAGTACTTC.

This sequence joins TRBV6-5 and TRBJ1-5, with D maybe TRBD1 (6 bases). Germline V gene sequence: CDR1 MNHEY, CDR2 SVGAGI. The CDR3 totals 14 residues. Trimming stripped 8 bases from V and 2 bases from J, with 13 bases between. CDR3 sequence (DNA): TGTGCCAGCGGTCAGGGGATTGGCAATCAGCCCCAGCATTTT. Amino acid sequence: CASGQGIGNQPQHF.

The chain uses TRBV7-2 and TRBJ2-3; no definite D call. CDR3 size: 12 residues. Germline CDR1 and CDR2: SGHTA and FQGNSA. V was shortened by 3 bases and J by 3 bases, with 4 bases between the two germline ends. CDR3 protein: CASSFDTDTQYF. The CDR3 DNA sequence: TGTGCCAGCAGCTTTGATACAGATACGCAGTATTTT.

This clone has more than one count but fewer than ten. This chain uses TRBV27 with TRBJ1-1; D is possibly TRBD1 (5 bases). Trimming left V 5 bases short and J 5 bases short, with 18 bases between. Germline CDR1 reads MNHEY; CDR2 reads SMNVEV (reference sequence). The CDR3 contains 15 residues. The CDR3 DNA sequence: TGTGCCAGCAGTAGACCGGGGGGACGTGGTACTGAAGCTTTCTTT. Its protein product is CASSRPGGRGTEAFF.

This clone occurred once. The rearrangement joins TRBV7-2 to TRBJ2-5, with D perhaps matching TRBD1 (5 bases). Trimming shortened V by 1 base and J by 4 bases, and 16 bases separated the two germline ends. The CDR3 is made up of 16 amino acids. The germline V gene encodes CDR1 SGHTA and CDR2 FQGNSA. CDR3 nucleotide sequence: TGTGCCAGCAGCTTAGGTCAGGGCCCCTCGCCAGAGACCCAGTACTTC. Translated, it gives CASSLGQGPSPETQYF.